The T cell receptor (beta chain) under discussion was sequenced for a study of cytomegalovirus exposure and HLA in healthy donors. This CDR3 is 16 amino acids long. After removal of 5 bases from V and 1 base from J, the junction contained 5 bases not matched to a gene. Germline loops: CDR1 PRHDT, CDR2 FYEKMQ (reference sequence). Profiling relied on immunoSEQ multiplex PCR, and the TCRdb table lists in-frame clones only, not all of them. The sample contains 90,000 to 150,000 clones, approximately 91% of which appear only once. Remarks on this clone: Its cognate antigen is unknown.

The donors were members of the validation cohort, which comprised approximately 120 subjects and was separate from the first cohort of fewer than 700 subjects. Findings and caveats of the study: Most TCR sequences were seen very rarely across donors, but some public TCRs occurred in many. With high specificity and sensitivity, the classifier reportedly diagnosed cytomegalovirus status.

The chain has TRBV13 and TRBJ2-1, with TRBD2 matching 10 bases. Input material: PBMCs. The sequence derives from a man in his late teens or twenties in good health and CMV-seropositive. The CDR3 sequence is CASSPEAGGSYNEQFF. CDR3 DNA: TGTGCCAGCAGCCCAGAAGCGGGGGGGTCCTACAATGAGCAGTTCTTC.